These T cell receptor beta chains were read from a single sample in a study of read filtering for tumor transcriptome and immune sequencing. MiXCR, run by TCRdb on the reads, gives a single entry per CDR3 protein. Among 60,000 to 75,000 distinct CDR3 sequences listed, roughly a fifth were seen once. Specimen: a population of CD138-negative cells sorted from bone marrow. Every receptor here comes from a donor aged 40 or over with multiple myeloma. Both conserved end residues are part of each CDR3. Fields, in order: D gene, V gene, J gene, clone size, CDR3 protein, CDR3 DNA. The D gene is left open where the match is weak. Rows give clone size only sometimes, using once, few, many, or a class for an expanded clone.

TRBD2	TRBV7-8	TRBJ2-2	many	CASSFQAGVNTGELFF	TGTGCCAGCAGCTTCCAAGCGGGAGTCAACACCGGGGAGCTGTTTTTT
TRBD2	TRBV12-3/TRBV12-4	TRBJ2-2	many	CASSSGGVGTGELFF	TGTGCCAGCAGTTCGGGGGGGGTAGGCACCGGGGAGCTGTTTTTT
TRBD1	TRBV2	TRBJ2-3	.	CASRTGLDTDTQYF	TGTGCCAGCAGGACAGGGTTGGATACAGATACGCAGTATTTT
TRBD1	TRBV24-1	TRBJ2-2	many	CATSDIQGAGELFF	TGTGCCACCAGTGATATACAGGGGGCCGGGGAGCTGTTTTTT
.	TRBV28	TRBJ2-1	medium-sized	CASSLLAGEQFF	TGTGCCAGCAGTTTGCTTGCGGGTGAGCAGTTCTTC
TRBD1	TRBV5-4	TRBJ2-1	once	CASSLGQGNRREQFF	TGTGCCAGCAGCTTGGGACAGGGAAACCGCCGGGAGCAGTTCTTC
.	TRBV6-1	TRBJ2-4	few	CASSEVARDIQYF	TGTGCCAGCAGTGAAGTGGCGAGGGACATTCAGTACTTC
.	TRBV29-1	TRBJ2-2	.	CSVARGTGELFF	TGCAGCGTTGCCCGGGGTACCGGGGAGCTGTTTTTT
.	TRBV29-1	TRBJ1-1	many	CSVGHQNTEAFF	TGCAGCGTTGGGCACCAGAACACTGAAGCTTTCTTT
TRBD2	TRBV30	TRBJ2-3	.	CAWRRLAGDHTDTQYF	TGTGCCTGGAGGCGACTAGCGGGGGACCACACAGATACGCAGTATTTT
.	TRBV3-1	TRBJ2-7	many	CASSQDRLYLYEQYF	TGTGCCAGCAGCCAAGATCGCCTTTACCTCTACGAGCAGTACTTC
TRBD1	TRBV25-1	TRBJ2-7	many	CASTQGDEQYF	TGTGCCAGCACTCAGGGGGACGAGCAGTACTTC
TRBD2	TRBV20-1	TRBJ2-3	many	CSATAGRDTQYF	TGCAGTGCTACAGCGGGGAGAGATACGCAGTATTTT
TRBD2	TRBV9	TRBJ2-1	many	CASSASPGLAGDNEQFF	TGTGCCAGCAGCGCCTCCCCAGGACTAGCGGGGGATAATGAGCAGTTCTTC